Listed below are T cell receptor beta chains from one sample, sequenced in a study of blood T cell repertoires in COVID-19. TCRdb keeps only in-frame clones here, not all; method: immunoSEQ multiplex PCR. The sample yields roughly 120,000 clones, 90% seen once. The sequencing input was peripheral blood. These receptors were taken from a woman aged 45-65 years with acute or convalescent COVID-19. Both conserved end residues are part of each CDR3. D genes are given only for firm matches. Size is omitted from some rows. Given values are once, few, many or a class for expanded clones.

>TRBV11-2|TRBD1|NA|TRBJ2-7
TGTGCCAGCAGCTGGAACCGGGACAGGGCGTACGAGCAGTACTTC
CASSWNRDRAYEQYF
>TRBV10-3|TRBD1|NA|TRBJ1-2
TGTGCCATCATGGCAGGGGGCGCGGGAGGCTACACCTTC
CAIMAGGAGGYTF
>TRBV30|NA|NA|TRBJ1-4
TGTGCCTGGAGTGACGATTCCTCTACCCCGGGACATCGAGTTTTT
CAWSDDSSTPGHRVF
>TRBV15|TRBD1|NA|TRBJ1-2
TGTGCCACCAGCAGGACCGGGACAGGAGTCTATGGCTACACCTTC
CATSRTGTGVYGYTF
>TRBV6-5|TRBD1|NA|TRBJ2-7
TGTGCCAGCACCCGGACAGGGTTCGAGCAGTACTTC
CASTRTGFEQYF
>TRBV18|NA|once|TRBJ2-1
TGTGCCAGCTCACAGACCGTGGGCTACTACAATGAGCAGTTCTTC
CASSQTVGYYNEQFF
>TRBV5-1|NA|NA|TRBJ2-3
TGCGCCAGCAGCTTGCTACAGAACACAGATACGCAGTATTTT
CASSLLQNTDTQYF
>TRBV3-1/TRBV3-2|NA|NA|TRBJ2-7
TGTGCCAGCAGCCATGGGTCAGGGGAATACGAGCAGTACTTC
CASSHGSGEYEQYF
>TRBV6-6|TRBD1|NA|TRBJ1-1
TGTGCCAGCAGACAACCCGACAGGGAATCGGCTGAAGCTTTCTTT
CASRQPDRESAEAFF
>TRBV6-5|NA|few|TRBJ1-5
TGTGCCAGCAGCCACAGGGACGATCAGCCCCAGCATTTT
CASSHRDDQPQHF
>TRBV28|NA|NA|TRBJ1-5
TGTGCCAGCGTACTGAAGACAGGCCATCAGCCCCAGCATTTT
CASVLKTGHQPQHF
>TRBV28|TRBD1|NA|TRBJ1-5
TGTGCCACCCAACAGGGGGCTGGCAATCAGCCCCAGCATTTT
CATQQGAGNQPQHF
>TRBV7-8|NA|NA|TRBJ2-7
TGTGCCAGCAGCGGCTGGGGGGTTTCCGACGAGCAGTACTTC
CASSGWGVSDEQYF
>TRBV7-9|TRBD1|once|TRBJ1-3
TGTGCCAGCAGCTTAGGCCCAACGGGACAGGGTGACACCATATATTTT
CASSLGPTGQGDTIYF
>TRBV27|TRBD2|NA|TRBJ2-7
TGTGCCAGCAGTCCGGGACTAGCGGGGGGAAACGAGCAGTACTTC
CASSPGLAGGNEQYF
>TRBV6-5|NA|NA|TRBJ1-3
TGTGCCAGCAGGAGAGAAGCGGGAAACACCATATATTTT
CASRREAGNTIYF
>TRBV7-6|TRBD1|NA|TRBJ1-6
TGTGCCAGCAGCCACGCGGACAGGGGGCGGTTTCTCGACGCACCCCTCCACTTT
CASSHADRGRFLDAPLHF
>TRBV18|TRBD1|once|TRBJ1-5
TGTGCCAGCTCACCCGGACAGGGGGCTGGCAATCAGCCCCAGCATTTT
CASSPGQGAGNQPQHF
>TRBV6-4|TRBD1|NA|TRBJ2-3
TGTGCCAGCAGTGACGGGACAGGGTTTGGTACAGATACGCAGTATTTT
CASSDGTGFGTDTQYF
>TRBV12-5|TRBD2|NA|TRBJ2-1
TGTGCTAGTGGTTTGGGGACTAGCGGGGTGTACAATGAGCAGTTCTTC
CASGLGTSGVYNEQFF
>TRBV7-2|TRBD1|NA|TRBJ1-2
TGTGCCAGCAGCTCACGGTTTGACAGGGCTAACTATGGCTACACCTTC
CASSSRFDRANYGYTF
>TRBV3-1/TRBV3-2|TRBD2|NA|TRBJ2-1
TGTGCCAGCAGCCAACTAGCGGGGGCCTATGAGCAGTTCTTC
CASSQLAGAYEQFF